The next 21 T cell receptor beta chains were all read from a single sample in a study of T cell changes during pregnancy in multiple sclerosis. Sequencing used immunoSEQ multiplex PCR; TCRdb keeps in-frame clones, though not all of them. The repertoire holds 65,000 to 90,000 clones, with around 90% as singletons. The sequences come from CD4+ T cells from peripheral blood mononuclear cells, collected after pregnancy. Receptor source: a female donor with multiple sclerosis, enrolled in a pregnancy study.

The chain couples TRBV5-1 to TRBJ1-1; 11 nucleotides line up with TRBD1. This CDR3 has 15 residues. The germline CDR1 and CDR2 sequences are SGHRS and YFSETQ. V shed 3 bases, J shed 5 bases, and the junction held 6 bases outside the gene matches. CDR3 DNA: TGCGCCAGCAGCTGGACAGGGGGCCAGAGGACTGAAGCTTTCTTT. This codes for CASSWTGGQRTEAFF.

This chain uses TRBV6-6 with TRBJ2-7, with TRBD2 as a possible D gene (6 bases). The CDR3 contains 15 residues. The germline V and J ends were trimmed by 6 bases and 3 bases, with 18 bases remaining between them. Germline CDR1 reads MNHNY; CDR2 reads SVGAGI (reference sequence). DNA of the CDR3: TGTGCCAGCAGCTCTAGAGGAGGGATCAGCTACGAGCAGTACTTC. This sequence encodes CASSSRGGISYEQYF.

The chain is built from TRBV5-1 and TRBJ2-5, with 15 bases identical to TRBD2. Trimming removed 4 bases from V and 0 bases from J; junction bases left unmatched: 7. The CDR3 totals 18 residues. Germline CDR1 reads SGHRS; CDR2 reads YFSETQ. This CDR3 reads CASSAGTSGGQYQETQYF. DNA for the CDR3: TGCGCCAGCAGCGCCGGGACTAGCGGGGGGCAGTACCAAGAGACCCAGTACTTC.

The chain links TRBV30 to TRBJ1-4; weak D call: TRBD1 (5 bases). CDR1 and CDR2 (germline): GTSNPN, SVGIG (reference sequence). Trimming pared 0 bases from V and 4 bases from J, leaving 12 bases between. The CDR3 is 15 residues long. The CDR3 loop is CAWSVRSGYNEKLFF. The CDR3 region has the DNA TGTGCCTGGAGTGTACGCTCAGGGTATAATGAAAAACTGTTTTTT.

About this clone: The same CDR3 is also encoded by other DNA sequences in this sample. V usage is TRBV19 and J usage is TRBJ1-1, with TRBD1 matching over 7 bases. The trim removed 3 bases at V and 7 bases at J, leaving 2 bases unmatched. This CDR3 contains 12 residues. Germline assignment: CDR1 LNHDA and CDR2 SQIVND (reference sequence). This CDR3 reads CASSIRQGEAFF. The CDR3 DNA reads TGTGCCAGTAGTATCCGACAGGGTGAAGCTTTCTTT. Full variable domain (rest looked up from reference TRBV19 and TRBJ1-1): DGGITQSPKYLFRKEGQNVTLSCEQNLNHDAMYWYRQDPGQGLRLIYYSQIVNDFQKGDIAEGYSVSREKKESFPLTVTSAQKNPTAFYLCASSIRQGEAFFGQGTRLTVV.

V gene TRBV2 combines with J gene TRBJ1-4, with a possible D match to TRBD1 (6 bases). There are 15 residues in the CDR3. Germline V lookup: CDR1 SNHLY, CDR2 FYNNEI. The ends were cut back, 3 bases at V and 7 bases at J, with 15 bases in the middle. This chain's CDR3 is CASSEGGPQGEKLFF. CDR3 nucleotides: TGTGCCAGCAGTGAGGGGGGGCCGCAGGGTGAAAAACTGTTTTTT.

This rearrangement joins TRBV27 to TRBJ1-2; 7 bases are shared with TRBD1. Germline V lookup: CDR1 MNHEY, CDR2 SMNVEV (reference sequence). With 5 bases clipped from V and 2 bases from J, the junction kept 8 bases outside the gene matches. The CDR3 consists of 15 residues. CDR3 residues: CASSTRQGNNYGYTF. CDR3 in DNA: TGTGCCAGCAGTACGCGACAGGGTAACAACTATGGCTACACCTTC.

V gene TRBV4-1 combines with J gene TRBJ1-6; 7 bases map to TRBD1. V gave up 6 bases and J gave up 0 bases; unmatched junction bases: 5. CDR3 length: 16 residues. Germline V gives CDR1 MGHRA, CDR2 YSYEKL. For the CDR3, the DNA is TGCGCCAGCAGTCTACAGGGGAACTCCTATAATTCACCCCTCCACTTT. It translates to CASSLQGNSYNSPLHF.

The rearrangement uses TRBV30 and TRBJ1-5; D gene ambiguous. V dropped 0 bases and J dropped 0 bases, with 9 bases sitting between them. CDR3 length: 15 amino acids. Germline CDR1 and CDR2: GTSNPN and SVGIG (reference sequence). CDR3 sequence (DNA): TGTGCCTGGAGTGTTGGAGGGAATAGCAATCAGCCCCAGCATTTT. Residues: CAWSVGGNSNQPQHF.

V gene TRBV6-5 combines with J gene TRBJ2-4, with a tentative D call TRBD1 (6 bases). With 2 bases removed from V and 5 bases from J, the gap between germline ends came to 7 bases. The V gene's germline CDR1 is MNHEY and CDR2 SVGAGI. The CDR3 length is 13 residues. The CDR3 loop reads CASSYDRQNIQYF. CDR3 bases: TGTGCCAGCAGTTACGACAGGCAAAACATTCAGTACTTC.

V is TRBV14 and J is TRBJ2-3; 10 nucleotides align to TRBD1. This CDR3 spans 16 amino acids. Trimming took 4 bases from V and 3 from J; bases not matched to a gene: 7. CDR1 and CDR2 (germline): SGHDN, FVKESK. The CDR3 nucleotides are TGTGCCAGCAGCCTTTCGAGGGGACAGGGGACAGATACGCAGTATTTT. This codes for CASSLSRGQGTDTQYF.

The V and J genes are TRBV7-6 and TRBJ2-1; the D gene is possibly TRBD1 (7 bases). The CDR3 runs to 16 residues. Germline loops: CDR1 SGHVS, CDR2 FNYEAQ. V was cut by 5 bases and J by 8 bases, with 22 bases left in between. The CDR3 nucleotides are TGTGCCAGCAGCCCCGGGCCAGGGGGGACCGGGGATGAGCAGTTCTTC. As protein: CASSPGPGGTGDEQFF.

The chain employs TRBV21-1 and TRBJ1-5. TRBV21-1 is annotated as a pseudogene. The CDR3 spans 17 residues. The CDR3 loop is CASSDIKGQRRGQPQHF. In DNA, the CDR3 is TGTGCCAGCTCAGATATAAAGGGCCAAAGGAGGGGTCAGCCCCAGCATTTT.

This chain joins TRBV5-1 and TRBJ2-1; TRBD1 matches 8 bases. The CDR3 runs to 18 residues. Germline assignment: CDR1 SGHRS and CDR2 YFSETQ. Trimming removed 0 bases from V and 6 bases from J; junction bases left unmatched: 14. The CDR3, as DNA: TGCGCCAGCAGCTTGGCCCCTTTGGGGGCAGGGGGCCGCAATGAGCAGTTCTTC. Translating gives CASSLAPLGAGGRNEQFF.

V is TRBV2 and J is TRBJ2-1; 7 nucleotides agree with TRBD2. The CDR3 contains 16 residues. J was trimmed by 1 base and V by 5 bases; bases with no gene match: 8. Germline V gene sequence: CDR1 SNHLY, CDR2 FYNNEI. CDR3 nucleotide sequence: TGTGCCAGCAGTCTAAGTCCGGGGGGTTCCTACAATGAGCAGTTCTTC. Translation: CASSLSPGGSYNEQFF.

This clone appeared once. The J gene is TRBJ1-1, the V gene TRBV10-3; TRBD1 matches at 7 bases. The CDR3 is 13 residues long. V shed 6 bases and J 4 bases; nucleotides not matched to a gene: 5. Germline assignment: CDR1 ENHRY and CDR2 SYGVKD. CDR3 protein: CAISRQGGTEAFF. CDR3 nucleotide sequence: TGTGCCATCAGCCGACAGGGAGGCACTGAAGCTTTCTTT.

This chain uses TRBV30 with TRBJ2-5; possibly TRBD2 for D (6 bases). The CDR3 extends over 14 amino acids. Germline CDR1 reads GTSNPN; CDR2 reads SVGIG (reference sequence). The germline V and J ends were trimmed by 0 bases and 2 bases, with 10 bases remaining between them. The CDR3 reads CAWSVGGVQETQYF. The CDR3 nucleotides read TGTGCCTGGAGTGTCGGGGGTGTACAAGAGACCCAGTACTTC. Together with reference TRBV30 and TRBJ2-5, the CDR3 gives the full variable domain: SQTIHQWPATLVQPVGSPLSLECTVEGTSNPNLYWYRQAAGRGLQLLFYSVGIGQISSEVPQNLSASRPQDRQFILSSKKLLLSDSGFYLCAWSVGGVQETQYFGPGTRLLVL.

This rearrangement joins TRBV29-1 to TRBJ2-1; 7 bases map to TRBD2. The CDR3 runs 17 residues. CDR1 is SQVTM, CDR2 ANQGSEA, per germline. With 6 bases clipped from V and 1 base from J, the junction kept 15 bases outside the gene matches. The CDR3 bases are TGCAGCGTGCGTAACCCATGGAGGGGAGGGTCCTACAATGAGCAGTTCTTC. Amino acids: CSVRNPWRGGSYNEQFF.

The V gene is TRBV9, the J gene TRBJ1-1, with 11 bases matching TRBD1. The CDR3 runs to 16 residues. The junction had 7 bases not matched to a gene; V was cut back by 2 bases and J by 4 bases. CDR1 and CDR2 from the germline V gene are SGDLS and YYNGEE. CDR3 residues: CASSVGQGAGGTEAFF. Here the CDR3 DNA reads TGTGCCAGCAGCGTTGGACAGGGGGCAGGAGGCACTGAAGCTTTCTTT.

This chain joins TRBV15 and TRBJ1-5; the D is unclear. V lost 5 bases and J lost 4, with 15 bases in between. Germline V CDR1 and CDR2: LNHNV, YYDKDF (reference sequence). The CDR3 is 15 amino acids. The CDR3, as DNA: TGTGCCACCAGCGTCCGGCTGGGCAGTAATCAGCCCCAGCATTTT. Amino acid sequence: CATSVRLGSNQPQHF. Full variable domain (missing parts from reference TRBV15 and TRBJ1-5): DAMVIQNPRYQVTQFGKPVTLSCSQTLNHNVMYWYQQKSSQAPKLLFHYYDKDFNNEADTPDNFQSRRPNTSFCFLDIRSPGLGDTAMYLCATSVRLGSNQPQHFGDGTRLSIL.

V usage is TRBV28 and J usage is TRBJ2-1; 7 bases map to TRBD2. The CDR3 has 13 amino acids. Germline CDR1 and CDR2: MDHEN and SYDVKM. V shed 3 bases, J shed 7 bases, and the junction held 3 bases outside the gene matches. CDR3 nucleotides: TGTGCCAGCAGTTTTGGGGGGGTGAATGAGCAGTTCTTC. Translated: CASSFGGVNEQFF.